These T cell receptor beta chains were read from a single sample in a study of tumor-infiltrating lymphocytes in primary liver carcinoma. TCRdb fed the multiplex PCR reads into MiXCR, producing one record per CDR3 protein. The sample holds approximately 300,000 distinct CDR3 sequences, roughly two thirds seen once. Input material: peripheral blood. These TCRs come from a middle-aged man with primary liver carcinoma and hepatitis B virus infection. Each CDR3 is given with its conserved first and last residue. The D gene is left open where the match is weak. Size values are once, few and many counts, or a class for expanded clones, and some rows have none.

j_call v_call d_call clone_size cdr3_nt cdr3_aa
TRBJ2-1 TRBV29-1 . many TGCAGCGGAGGGATTTACAATGAGCAGTTCTTC CSGGIYNEQFF
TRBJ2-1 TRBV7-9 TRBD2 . TGTGCCAGCAGCTCACCCGCGGGGGACGATGAGCAGTTCTTC CASSSPAGDDEQFF
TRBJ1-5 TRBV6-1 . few TGTGCCAGCACAGGGAACCTTAAGGGACAGCCCCAGCATTTT CASTGNLKGQPQHF
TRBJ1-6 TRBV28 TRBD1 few TGTGCCAGCAGTTTACAGGGGGCTGATTCACCCCTCCACTTT CASSLQGADSPLHF
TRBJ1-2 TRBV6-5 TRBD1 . TGTGCCAGTAGTTCTCCGGGACAGAATTACTATGGCAACACCTTC CASSSPGQNYYGNTF
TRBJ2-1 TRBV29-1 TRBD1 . TGCAGCGTTGACCAGGGGGTGAATGAGCAGTTCTTC CSVDQGVNEQFF
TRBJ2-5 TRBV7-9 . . TGTGCCAGCAACCGTGGGCGGGTGGAGGAGACCCAGTACTTC CASNRGRVEETQYF
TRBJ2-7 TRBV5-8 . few TGTGCCAGCAGCTTGATACGGAGAGGCGAGCAGTACTTC CASSLIRRGEQYF
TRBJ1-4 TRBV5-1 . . TGCGCCAACAGCCCGGTTGGTGATGAAAAACTGTTTTTT CANSPVGDEKLFF
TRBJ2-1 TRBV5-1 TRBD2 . TGCGCCAGCAGCTTCGAACTAGCGGGAGTGGATGAGCGGTTCTTC CASSFELAGVDERFF
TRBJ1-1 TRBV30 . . TGTGCCTGGAGGGTAAAGGGGAGGACTGAAACTTTCTTT CAWRVKGRTETFF
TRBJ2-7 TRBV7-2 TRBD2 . TGTGCCAGCAGCTTAGGGGGACGGACTAGAGCCTACGAGCAGTACTTC CASSLGGRTRAYEQYF
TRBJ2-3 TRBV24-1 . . TGTGCCACCAGCAACGACGGCACAGATACGCAGTATTTT CATSNDGTDTQYF